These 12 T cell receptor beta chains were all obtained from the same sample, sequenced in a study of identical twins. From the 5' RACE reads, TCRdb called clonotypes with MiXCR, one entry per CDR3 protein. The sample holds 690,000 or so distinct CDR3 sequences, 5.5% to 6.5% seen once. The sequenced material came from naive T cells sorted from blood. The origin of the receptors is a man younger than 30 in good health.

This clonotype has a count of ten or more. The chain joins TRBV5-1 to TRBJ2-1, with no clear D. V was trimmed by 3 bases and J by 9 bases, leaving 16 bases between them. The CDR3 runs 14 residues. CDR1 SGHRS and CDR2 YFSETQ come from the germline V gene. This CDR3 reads CASSSTPSLGEQFF. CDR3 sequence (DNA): TGCGCCAGCAGCTCAACTCCGTCTTTGGGTGAGCAGTTCTTC.

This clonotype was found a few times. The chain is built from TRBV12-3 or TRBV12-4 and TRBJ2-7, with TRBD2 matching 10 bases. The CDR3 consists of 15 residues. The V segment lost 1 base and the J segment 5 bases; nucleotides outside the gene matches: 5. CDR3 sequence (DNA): TGTGCCAGCAGTTTAGGTCTAGCGGGAGCTCACGAGCAGTACTTC. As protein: CASSLGLAGAHEQYF.

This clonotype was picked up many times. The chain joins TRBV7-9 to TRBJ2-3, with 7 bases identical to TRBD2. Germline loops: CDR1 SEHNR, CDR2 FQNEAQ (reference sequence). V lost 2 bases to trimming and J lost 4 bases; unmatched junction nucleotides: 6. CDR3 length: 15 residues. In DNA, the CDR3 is TGTGCCAGCAGCTTACTACTAGCGAGGGCAGATACGCAGTATTTT. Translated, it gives CASSLLLARADTQYF. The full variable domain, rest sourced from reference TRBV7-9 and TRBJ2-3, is DTGVSQNPRHKITKRGQNVTFRCDPISEHNRLYWYRQTLGQGPEFLTYFQNEAQLEKSRLLSDRFSAERPKGSFSTLEIQRTEQGDSAMYLCASSLLLARADTQYFGPGTRLTVL.

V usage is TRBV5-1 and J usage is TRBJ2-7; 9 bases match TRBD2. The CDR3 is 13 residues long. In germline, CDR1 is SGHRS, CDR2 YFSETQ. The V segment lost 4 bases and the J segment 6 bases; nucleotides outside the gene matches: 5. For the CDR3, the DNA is TGCGCCAGCAGCAGTAGCGGGAGCTCCGAGCAGTACTTC. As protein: CASSSSGSSEQYF.

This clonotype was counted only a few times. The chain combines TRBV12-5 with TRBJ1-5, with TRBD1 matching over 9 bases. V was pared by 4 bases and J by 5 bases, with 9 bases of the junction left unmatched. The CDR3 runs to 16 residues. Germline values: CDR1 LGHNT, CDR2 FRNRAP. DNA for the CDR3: TGTGCTAGTGGTTCCCCCGGGACAGGGTTTTATCAGCCCCAGCATTTT. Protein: CASGSPGTGFYQPQHF.

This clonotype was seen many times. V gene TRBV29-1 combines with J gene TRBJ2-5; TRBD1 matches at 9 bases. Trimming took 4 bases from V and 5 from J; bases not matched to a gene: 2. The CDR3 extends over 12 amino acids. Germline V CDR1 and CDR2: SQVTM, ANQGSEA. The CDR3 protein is CSVGQGDETQYF. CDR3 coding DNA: TGCAGCGTTGGACAGGGGGACGAGACCCAGTACTTC.

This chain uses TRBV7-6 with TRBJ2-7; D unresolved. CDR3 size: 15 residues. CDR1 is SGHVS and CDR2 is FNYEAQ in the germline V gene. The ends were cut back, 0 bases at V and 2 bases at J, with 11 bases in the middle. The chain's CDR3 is CASSLAAGGTYEQYF. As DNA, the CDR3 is TGTGCCAGCAGCTTAGCGGCCGGCGGTACCTACGAGCAGTACTTC.

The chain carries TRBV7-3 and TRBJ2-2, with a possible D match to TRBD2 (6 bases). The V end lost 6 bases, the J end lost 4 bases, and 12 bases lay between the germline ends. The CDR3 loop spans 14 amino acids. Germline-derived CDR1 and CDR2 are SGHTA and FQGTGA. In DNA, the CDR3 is TGTGCCAGCAGGGATGCGGGGCGCACCGGGGAGCTGTTTTTT. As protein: CASRDAGRTGELFF.

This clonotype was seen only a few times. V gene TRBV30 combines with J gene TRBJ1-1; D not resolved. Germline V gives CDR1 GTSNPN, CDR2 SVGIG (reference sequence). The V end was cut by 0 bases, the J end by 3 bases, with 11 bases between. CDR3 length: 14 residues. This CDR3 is CAWSVTGLDTEAFF. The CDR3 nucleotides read TGTGCCTGGAGTGTAACGGGATTGGACACTGAAGCTTTCTTT.

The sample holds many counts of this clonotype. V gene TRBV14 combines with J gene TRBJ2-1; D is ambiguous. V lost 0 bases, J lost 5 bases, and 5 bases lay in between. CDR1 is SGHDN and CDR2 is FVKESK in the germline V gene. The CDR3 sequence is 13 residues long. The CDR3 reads CASSQENHNEQFF. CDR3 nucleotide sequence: TGTGCCAGCAGCCAAGAGAACCACAATGAGCAGTTCTTC.

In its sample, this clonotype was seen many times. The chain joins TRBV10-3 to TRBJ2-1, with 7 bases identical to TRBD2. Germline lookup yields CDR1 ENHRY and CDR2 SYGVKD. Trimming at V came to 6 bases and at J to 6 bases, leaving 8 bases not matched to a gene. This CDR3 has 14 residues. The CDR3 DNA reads TGTGCCATCAGCCCGGGAGGAGGGGTCAATGAGCAGTTCTTC. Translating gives CAISPGGGVNEQFF.

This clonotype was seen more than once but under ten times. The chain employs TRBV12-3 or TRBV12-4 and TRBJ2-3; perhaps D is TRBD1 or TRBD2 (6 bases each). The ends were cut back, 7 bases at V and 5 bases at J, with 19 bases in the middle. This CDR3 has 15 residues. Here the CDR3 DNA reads TGTGCCAGCACCTGGGGGGCGGCCGTGGGAGATACGCAGTATTTT. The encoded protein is CASTWGAAVGDTQYF.